This is a list of T cell receptor beta chains from one sample in a study of shared clonotypes between healthy human individuals. Clones were read by immunoSEQ multiplex PCR, and TCRdb kept only the in-frame ones, dropping some. The repertoire consists of 550,000 to 850,000 clones, with just under 75% occurring once and the leading ten covering over 1.5%. Sequencing was carried out using memory CD4+ T cells sorted from blood. The receptors were gathered from a woman aged 25 to 45 in good health. Each CDR3 is given with its conserved first and last residue. D genes are given only for firm matches. Clone size is stated in some rows and not others, as once, few, many or a class when expanded.

CDR3 DNA | CDR3 protein | J gene | D gene | V gene | clone size
TGTGCCAGCAGCGTACATTACTCTGGAAACACCATATATTTT | CASSVHYSGNTIYF | TRBJ1-3 | . | TRBV9 | few
TGTGCCAGCAGTTTCCCTCTCGGGTCTCAACCCCTCCACTTT | CASSFPLGSQPLHF | TRBJ1-6 | . | TRBV28 | .
TGTGCCAGCAGCCGTCAACAGGGAACTGGGGAGCTGTTTTTT | CASSRQQGTGELFF | TRBJ2-2 | . | TRBV11-1 | .
TGTGCCAGCAGGGGCCCCGGAAACACCATATATTTT | CASRGPGNTIYF | TRBJ1-3 | . | TRBV27 | .
TGTGCCAGCAGCTTCATTCGGGAGGGCACTGAAGCTTTCTTT | CASSFIREGTEAFF | TRBJ1-1 | . | TRBV5-5 | .
TGTGCCAGCAGCTTAGTTACAGGGCCGGGAAACACCATATATTTT | CASSLVTGPGNTIYF | TRBJ1-3 | . | TRBV7-2 | .
TGTGCCAGCCGGGGGGTGCGACCTGGCTACACCTTC | CASRGVRPGYTF | TRBJ1-2 | . | TRBV14 | many
TGTGCCACCAGCAGACGGGGGCTCTCCTACAATGAGCAGTTCTTC | CATSRRGLSYNEQFF | TRBJ2-1 | . | TRBV15 | .
TGTGCCAGCAGTTCCCGGGACAGGGGCCACTATGGCTACACCTTC | CASSSRDRGHYGYTF | TRBJ1-2 | TRBD1 | TRBV6-5 | .
TGTGCCTGGAGTACCCTGGGGAACACCGGGGAGCTGTTTTTT | CAWSTLGNTGELFF | TRBJ2-2 | . | TRBV30 | .
TGTGCCAGCAGCCCGTTAGGGCACCGAAGGCCTTACAATGAGCAGTTCTTC | CASSPLGHRRPYNEQFF | TRBJ2-1 | . | TRBV7-3 | .
TGTGCCAGCAGCGTAGTCGAGGGAGGGCCGTCAGATACGCAGTATTTT | CASSVVEGGPSDTQYF | TRBJ2-3 | TRBD2 | TRBV9 | .
TGTGCCAGCAGTGAAGCCCCGGGTCCGGCCTCCTACGAGCAGTACTTC | CASSEAPGPASYEQYF | TRBJ2-7 | . | TRBV6-1 | .
TGTGCCAGCAGTGGCCCTCAGGTTGTTGGGACTGGGGCCAACGTCCTGACTTTC | CASSGPQVVGTGANVLTF | TRBJ2-6 | . | TRBV2 | .
TGCGCCAGCAGCCACAACGAACAGGGTGGAGCCCTCCACTTT | CASSHNEQGGALHF | TRBJ1-6 | . | TRBV4-1 | .
TGTGCCAGCAGTTTCTCAGGGGCCCAAGAGACCCAGTACTTC | CASSFSGAQETQYF | TRBJ2-5 | . | TRBV28 | .
TGCAGCAGTCCCGGGACAGGGACCGGCACTGAAGCTTTCTTT | CSSPGTGTGTEAFF | TRBJ1-1 | TRBD1 | TRBV29-1 | .
TGCGCCAGCAGCTTGGATACTGGTTCCTACAATGAGCAGTTCTTC | CASSLDTGSYNEQFF | TRBJ2-1 | . | TRBV5-1 | many
TGTGCCAGCAGCCTACCGGGGGGCGGGAACAATGAGCAGTTCTTC | CASSLPGGGNNEQFF | TRBJ2-1 | . | TRBV6-5 | .
TGTGCCAGCAGGCCCCGGGGGAGCCAGCCCCAGCATTTT | CASRPRGSQPQHF | TRBJ1-5 | . | TRBV6-5 | .
TGTGCCAGCTCGGAAACTAGCGGGAGATCGGCAGATACGCAGTATTTT | CASSETSGRSADTQYF | TRBJ2-3 | TRBD2 | TRBV18 | .
TGCGCCAGCAGCCAAGGCAATCAGGGTGGATTTGGGGAGACCCAGTACTTC | CASSQGNQGGFGETQYF | TRBJ2-5 | . | TRBV4-1 | .
TGCAGCGTTGGTCAGGTCTTTAGCACAGATACGCAGTATTTT | CSVGQVFSTDTQYF | TRBJ2-3 | . | TRBV29-1 | many
TGTGCCAGCTCACCATCTAGGGGGTCTGAAGCTTTCTTT | CASSPSRGSEAFF | TRBJ1-1 | . | TRBV18 | few
TGTGCCAGCAGCAGGACAGGGACCACAGATACGCAGTATTTT | CASSRTGTTDTQYF | TRBJ2-3 | TRBD1 | TRBV5-6 | .
TGTGCCAGCAGCTTTACCGGGACAGGGGGCGACGGGCAGTACTTC | CASSFTGTGGDGQYF | TRBJ2-7 | TRBD1 | TRBV2 | few
TGTGCCAGCAGCCAAGACAGGGCTTACCAAGAGACCCAGTACTTC | CASSQDRAYQETQYF | TRBJ2-5 | TRBD1 | TRBV7-2 | once
TGCGCCAGCAGACCATTCTCTGGGGCCAACGTCCTGACTTTC | CASRPFSGANVLTF | TRBJ2-6 | . | TRBV5-1 | .
TGTGCCAGCAGTCTACACCTGGCGGCCGAGGACAGTCTACATCAGCCCCAGCATTTT | CASSLHLAAEDSLHQPQHF | TRBJ1-5 | . | TRBV28 | .
TGTGCCAGCAGCGTAGGACAGACGGTCACAGATACGCAGTATTTT | CASSVGQTVTDTQYF | TRBJ2-3 | . | TRBV9 | .
TGTGCTGGGCAGGGCGCTTACGAGCAGTACTTC | CAGQGAYEQYF | TRBJ2-7 | . | TRBV30 | few
TGTGCCAGTAGCCAGGGGGGGGGCAGCAATCAGCCCCAGCATTTT | CASSQGGGSNQPQHF | TRBJ1-5 | TRBD1 | TRBV19 | .
TGTGCCAGCAGTTTAACGGCCGGCGGGTGGGGAACCGGGGAGCTGTTTTTT | CASSLTAGGWGTGELFF | TRBJ2-2 | . | TRBV28 | .
TGTGCCTGGACTCCGAGCCCGTGGGGGGCCGGGGCCAACGTCCTGACTTTC | CAWTPSPWGAGANVLTF | TRBJ2-6 | . | TRBV30 | .
TGTGCCATCAGTTTCCGACAGGACCTGAACACTGAAGCTTTCTTT | CAISFRQDLNTEAFF | TRBJ1-1 | . | TRBV10-3 | .
TGTGCCAGCAGCCGAGCGGGACTAGTACCCTACAATGAGCAGTTCTTC | CASSRAGLVPYNEQFF | TRBJ2-1 | TRBD2 | TRBV7-8 | .
TGTGCCAGCACCTCTGCGTCTCCTGAGCAGTTCTTC | CASTSASPEQFF | TRBJ2-1 | . | TRBV28 | .
TGCGCCAGCAGCCCAGACTCCTCCTTTGGCTACAATGAGCAGTTCTTC | CASSPDSSFGYNEQFF | TRBJ2-1 | . | TRBV5-1 | .
TGTGCCAGCAGCCCGAACGCAGGCGGCACCGGGGAGCTGTTTTTT | CASSPNAGGTGELFF | TRBJ2-2 | . | TRBV7-7 | .
TGTGCCAGCTCACCACCCTCCGTGAGGGACGAGCAGTACTTC | CASSPPSVRDEQYF | TRBJ2-7 | . | TRBV18 | .
TGCAGCGTTGAAGGGACTGAGTACAATGAGCAGTTCTTC | CSVEGTEYNEQFF | TRBJ2-1 | . | TRBV29-1 | .
TGTGCCAGCAGTCCCCCTGGGACAGGGGGCCGGAAGACTGAAGCTTTCTTT | CASSPPGTGGRKTEAFF | TRBJ1-1 | TRBD1 | TRBV27 | once
TGTGCCAGTAGTATAGCCGCGTTATGGTACTTC | CASSIAALWYF | TRBJ2-4 | . | TRBV19 | .
TGTGCCAGCTCAGCGGGACAGGGAGACGGGGAGCTGTTTTTT | CASSAGQGDGELFF | TRBJ2-2 | TRBD1 | TRBV18 | .
TGTGCCAGCCGACTCCAAGGGGGTGAAAAACTGTTTTTT | CASRLQGGEKLFF | TRBJ1-4 | . | TRBV10-3 | few
TGTGCCAGCAGCTTAGGCACGGCAAGTTCCTACGAGCAGTACTTC | CASSLGTASSYEQYF | TRBJ2-7 | . | TRBV7-8 | few
TGCGCCAGCAGCCAAACAGGGGCCAGCTCCTACAATGAGCAGTTCTTC | CASSQTGASSYNEQFF | TRBJ2-1 | TRBD1 | TRBV4-1 | few
TGCAGCGTTGGACCGGGACTAGCGGGGGAGGGTGAGCAGTTCTTC | CSVGPGLAGEGEQFF | TRBJ2-1 | TRBD2 | TRBV29-1 | few
TGCGCCAGCAGCGTGACTAGCGGGAGGGCGAACACCGGGGGGCTGTTTTTT | CASSVTSGRANTGGLFF | TRBJ2-2 | TRBD2 | TRBV5-1 | .
TGTGCCAGCAGTACCCCCAGCGGGAGAACCCTCAATGAGCAGTTCTTC | CASSTPSGRTLNEQFF | TRBJ2-1 | TRBD2 | TRBV27 | .